The clone carrying this T cell receptor (beta chain) showed up just a few times. No antigen is known for it. This sample was included in a study of response to subunit inactivated influenza vaccine. Overall study results and limits: It was the authors' suggestion that each seasonal influenza vaccination recruits few new T cells.

Germline V gives CDR1 SGHRS, CDR2 YFSETQ. The CDR3 runs 15 residues. Trimming pared 4 bases from V and 4 bases from J, leaving 18 bases between. Each CDR3 protein is one row after TCRdb ran MiXCR on the RT-PCR reads. Seen here are under 500,000 distinct CDR3 sequences, 11% observed once, and the top ten hold 10% to 15%. This sequence originates from a man in his fifties or sixties who received an inactivated influenza vaccine. This chain uses TRBV5-1 with TRBJ2-7; D not certain. The material was PBMCs from blood, obtained roughly 48 days after vaccination. This CDR3 is CASSRAGTSDYEQYF. DNA of the CDR3: TGCGCCAGCAGCCGAGCCGGCACTTCGGATTACGAGCAGTACTTC. Complete variable domain (other parts from reference TRBV5-1 and TRBJ2-7): KAGVTQTPRYLIKTRGQQVTLSCSPISGHRSVSWYQQTPGQGLQFLFEYFSETQRNKGNFPGRFSGRQFSNSRSEMNVSTLELGDSALYLCASSRAGTSDYEQYFGPGTRLTVT.